This T cell receptor beta chain was found in a study of cytomegalovirus exposure and HLA in healthy donors. Regarding this clone: Antigen specificity is unknown.

Study-wide results and caveats: Association of a missense DCLRE1C variant with TCR beta V- and J-gene trimming was reported in a later analysis.

This PCR relied on a set of 60 Vbeta primers and 13 Jbeta primers. Method: immunoSEQ multiplex PCR; TCRdb's copy keeps in-frame clones and lacks some. The sample includes under 200,000 clones, around 88% of them seen just once. Germline V lookup: CDR1 GTSNPN, CDR2 SVGIG (reference sequence). The ends were cut back, 0 bases at V and 8 bases at J, with 14 bases in the middle. The CDR3 has 14 residues. The chain has TRBV30 and TRBJ2-1; D not resolved. Specimen: PBMCs. This sequence was found in a woman in her twenties or thirties in good health and CMV-seronegative. This CDR3 reads CAWSVSLRGDEQFF. CDR3 nucleotides: TGTGCCTGGAGTGTTAGTCTCCGAGGCGATGAGCAGTTCTTC.